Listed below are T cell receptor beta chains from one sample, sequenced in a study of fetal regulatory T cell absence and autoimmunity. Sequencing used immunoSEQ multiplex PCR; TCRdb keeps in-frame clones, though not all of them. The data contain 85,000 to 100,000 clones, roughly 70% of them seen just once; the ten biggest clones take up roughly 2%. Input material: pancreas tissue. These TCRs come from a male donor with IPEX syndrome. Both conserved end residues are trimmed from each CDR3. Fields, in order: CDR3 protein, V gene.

cdr3_aa: ASKQESYEQY
v_call: TRBV6-1

cdr3_aa: ASSVASGRVHEQF
v_call: TRBV9

cdr3_aa: ASSWTRNEQF
v_call: TRBV7-9

cdr3_aa: ASSQDPQGVGYT
v_call: TRBV4-3

cdr3_aa: ASRIPGGARNEQY
v_call: TRBV5-1

cdr3_aa: ASSLYVPRETQY
v_call: TRBV5-1

cdr3_aa: ASSLAQYQPQH
v_call: TRBV7-8

cdr3_aa: ASSQDQGGGQETQY
v_call: TRBV4-3

cdr3_aa: ASSLDTYEQY
v_call: TRBV5-5

cdr3_aa: ASSEARGYQRETGANVLT
v_call: TRBV2

cdr3_aa: ASSLAPNTGELF
v_call: TRBV5-6

cdr3_aa: AIREDRETYEQY
v_call: TRBV10-3

cdr3_aa: ASSRGYEQY
v_call: TRBV5-1

cdr3_aa: ASSYSGTSYEQY
v_call: TRBV6-5

cdr3_aa: ASSAFGGSTDTQY
v_call: TRBV9